A single sample is the source of the 10 T cell receptor beta chains below, sequenced in a study of regulatory and conventional T cells in RAG deficiency. Some clones are missing from TCRdb's copy, which holds only in-frame ones; the method was immunoSEQ multiplex PCR. The sample shows 6,000 to 8,500 clones, roughly four fifths of them seen only once. These data were also filed under a second study, of regulatory T cells. That report notes: The PCR used 52 TRBV and 13 TRBJ primers.

Sequenced input: CD8+ T cells sorted from blood. The receptors were gathered from a human donor in good health.

The chain has TRBV9 and TRBJ2-3; 7 nucleotides line up with TRBD1. Looked up from germline, CDR1 is SGDLS and CDR2 is YYNGEE. J lost 6 bases, V lost 0 bases, and 10 bases had no gene match. The CDR3 runs to 16 residues. The CDR3 spells CASSVAGDSDFDTQYF. The CDR3 DNA reads as TGTGCCAGCAGCGTAGCAGGGGACAGCGATTTCGATACGCAGTATTTT.

The J gene is TRBJ2-1, the V gene TRBV7-2; 8 nucleotides match TRBD2. The CDR3 sequence is 13 residues long. V lost 6 bases to trimming and J lost 5 bases; unmatched junction nucleotides: 3. Germline lookup yields CDR1 SGHTA and CDR2 FQGNSA. CDR3 in amino acids: CASRFGGDNEQFF. In DNA form, the CDR3 reads TGTGCCAGCAGATTCGGGGGGGACAATGAGCAGTTCTTC.

Worth noting for this clone: Being one base from a much bigger clone, this may be a read error. The same CDR3 can be traced to other DNA sequences in this sample. This chain links TRBV4-1 with TRBJ2-3; TRBD2 aligns across 10 bases. The length of the CDR3 is 15 residues. V gave up 0 bases and J gave up 4 bases; unmatched junction bases: 1. Germline V gene data show CDR1 as MGHRA and CDR2 as YSYEKL. The CDR3 loop reads CASSQEAGGPDTQYF. CDR3 nucleotide sequence: TGCGCCAGCAGCCAAGAAGCGGGGGGGCCAGATACGCAGTATTTT.

J is TRBJ1-2 and V is TRBV6-1; TRBD1 matches 9 bases. Germline V CDR1 and CDR2: MNHNS, SASEGT. The CDR3 is made up of 15 amino acids. V lost 3 bases, J lost 3 bases, and 5 bases stayed unmatched. Here the CDR3 DNA reads TGTGCCAGCAGTGAGGACAGGGGACTACACTATGGCTACACCTTC. Amino acid sequence: CASSEDRGLHYGYTF.

J is TRBJ2-5 and V is TRBV7-6; 9 bases match TRBD2. Per germline, CDR1 SGHVS and CDR2 FNYEAQ. The CDR3 runs 18 residues. V lost 6 bases and J lost 5; bases outside the gene matches: 19. The CDR3 sequence is CASRPFSGGQGLGETQYF. CDR3 in DNA: TGTGCCAGCAGGCCCTTTAGCGGGGGTCAGGGGTTAGGCGAGACCCAGTACTTC.

The CDR3 DNA follows: TGTGCCAGCAGGGAGGGAGGAGGGAATTCACCCCTCCACTTT. This sequence encodes CASREGGGNSPLHF. This chain uses TRBV6-6 with TRBJ1-6; no clear D. The germline V gene encodes CDR1 MNHNY and CDR2 SVGAGI (reference sequence). The CDR3 is 14 amino acids. V was shortened by 6 bases and J by 7 bases, with 13 bases between the two germline ends.

The V and J genes are TRBV5-5 and TRBJ1-2, with D perhaps matching TRBD1 (6 bases). The germline V and J ends were trimmed by 0 bases and 0 bases, with 6 bases remaining between them. Per the germline V gene, CDR1 is SGHKS and CDR2 is YYEKEE (reference sequence). The CDR3 has 14 amino acids. CDR3 DNA: TGTGCCAGCAGCTTGGGGACAGCTAACTATGGCTACACCTTC. Translating gives CASSLGTANYGYTF.

The chain carries TRBV9 and TRBJ2-1; D is perhaps TRBD2 (5 bases). Germline CDR1 SGDLS, CDR2 YYNGEE. This CDR3 has 13 residues. V was cut by 1 base and J by 5 bases, with 7 bases left in between. The CDR3 sequence: CASSVPGDNEQFF. CDR3 nucleotides: TGTGCCAGCAGCGTACCCGGGGACAATGAGCAGTTCTTC.

Here the CDR3 DNA reads TGCGCCAGCAGCCATATCGGGACTAGCGACTACGAGCAGTACTTC. Encoded protein: CASSHIGTSDYEQYF. The chain recombines TRBV4-1 with TRBJ2-7, with 10 bases lining up with TRBD2. The CDR3 runs 15 residues. Germline V gives CDR1 MGHRA, CDR2 YSYEKL. Unmatched junction bases numbered 5, after V lost 3 bases and J lost 3 bases.

The CDR3 DNA sequence: TGTGCCAGCACCCGACAGGGAACCTCCTACGAGCAGTACTTC. It translates to CASTRQGTSYEQYF. The chain joins TRBV6-5 to TRBJ2-7; the match to TRBD1 covers 7 bases. Germline V gives CDR1 MNHEY, CDR2 SVGAGI. CDR3 length: 14 amino acids. With V trimmed by 7 bases and J by 0 bases, 6 bases remained unmatched.